The rows below give T cell receptor beta chains drawn from one sample of a study of T-cell reconstitution after alpha-beta-depleted transplantation in children. Via MiXCR, TCRdb re-called the PCR reads, giving one row per CDR3 protein. Here the sample spans around 440,000 distinct CDR3 sequences, 10% to 13% being singletons. The source material was PBMCs, sampled before TCRalphabeta/CD19-depleted stem cell transplant. The origin of the receptors is a child younger than 10 with inherited bone marrow failure, due to receive a stem cell transplant. Both conserved end residues are part of each CDR3. The D gene is left open where the match is weak. Clone sizes are given selectively: once, few, many, or a class where the clone is expanded.

J,size,V,D,CDR3,DNA
TRBJ2-7,many,TRBV28,.,CASTQFPRLAGYEQYF,TGTGCCAGCACCCAATTTCCCCGGCTAGCTGGCTACGAGCAGTACTTC
TRBJ2-5,few,TRBV20-1,TRBD2,CSAESGSWETQYF,TGCAGTGCGGAGAGCGGGAGTTGGGAGACCCAGTACTTC
TRBJ2-7,many,TRBV25-1,TRBD1,CASSEFTGTGAYEQYF,TGTGCCAGCAGTGAATTTACAGGGACAGGGGCCTACGAGCAGTACTTC
TRBJ2-3,many,TRBV28,TRBD2,CASRPSGLATADTQYF,TGTGCCAGCAGACCATCTGGACTAGCGACCGCAGATACGCAGTATTTT
TRBJ2-2,many,TRBV20-1,TRBD2,CSARDYGLADTGELFF,TGCAGTGCTAGAGATTACGGACTAGCGGACACCGGGGAGCTGTTTTTT
TRBJ2-7,.,TRBV18,TRBD2,CASSPSASGRKTSWGEQYF,TGTGCCAGCTCACCATCGGCTAGCGGGAGAAAGACCTCTTGGGGCGAGCAGTACTTC
TRBJ2-1,.,TRBV19,TRBD2,CASSEVPGLVPNEQFF,TGTGCCAGTAGTGAAGTCCCGGGACTAGTGCCCAATGAGCAGTTCTTC
TRBJ2-7,many,TRBV20-1,.,CSASGRVPYEQYF,TGCAGTGCTAGCGGGAGAGTACCCTACGAGCAGTACTTC
TRBJ2-2,few,TRBV2,TRBD1,CASRGQMVNTGELFF,TGTGCCAGCAGGGGACAGATGGTAAACACCGGGGAGCTGTTTTTT
TRBJ2-3,.,TRBV7-2,TRBD2,CASSRGIPGGPTDTQYF,TGTGCCAGCAGCCGCGGAATCCCGGGAGGGCCCACAGATACGCAGTATTTT
TRBJ1-6,.,TRBV12-3/TRBV12-4,.,CASRTGGTRNSPLHF,TGTGCCAGCAGGACCGGGGGCACGCGGAATTCACCCCTCCACTTT
TRBJ1-1,many,TRBV5-1,.,CASSLVGRGPTEAFF,TGCGCCAGCAGCTTGGTGGGTAGGGGACCCACTGAAGCTTTCTTT
TRBJ2-7,.,TRBV20-1,.,CSARVGGTLWEQYF,TGCAGTGCTAGAGTGGGGGGGACACTCTGGGAGCAGTACTTC
TRBJ2-3,few,TRBV15,.,CATSSQRVDWDTQYF,TGTGCCACCAGCTCCCAGAGGGTTGATTGGGATACGCAGTATTTT
TRBJ2-7,many,TRBV27,TRBD1,CASSSDRGNEQYF,TGTGCCAGCAGTTCCGACAGGGGCAACGAGCAGTACTTC
TRBJ1-2,many,TRBV7-9,.,CASSLAVERGYTF,TGTGCCAGCAGCTTAGCGGTAGAACGGGGCTACACCTTC
TRBJ2-1,few,TRBV12-3/TRBV12-4,.,CASSFGIYGEQFF,TGTGCCAGCAGTTTTGGTATATACGGTGAGCAGTTCTTC
TRBJ2-7,many,TRBV7-9,TRBD2,CASTLGGSSYEQYF,TGTGCCAGCACCTTGGGCGGGAGCTCCTACGAGCAGTACTTC
TRBJ2-7,many,TRBV6-5,.,CASSYSGHTYEQYF,TGTGCCAGCAGTTACTCGGGGCACACCTACGAGCAGTACTTC
TRBJ2-2,.,TRBV28,TRBD2,CASRPGGTGELFF,TGTGCCAGCAGACCCGGGGGGACCGGGGAGCTGTTTTTT
TRBJ2-2,many,TRBV29-1,TRBD1,CSVVPGQGIGELFF,TGCAGCGTTGTTCCGGGACAGGGAATCGGGGAGCTGTTTTTT
TRBJ2-2,few,TRBV6-2/TRBV6-3,.,CASMHTGELFF,TGTGCCAGCATGCACACCGGGGAGCTGTTTTTT
TRBJ1-2,.,TRBV27,.,CASSLHLGRYYGYTF,TGTGCCAGCAGTCTGCATCTCGGTAGATACTATGGCTACACCTTC
TRBJ1-2,many,TRBV2,.,CASSGNGYTF,TGTGCCAGCAGTGGTAATGGCTACACCTTC
TRBJ2-5,.,TRBV4-3,.,CASSQQNQETQYF,TGCGCCAGCAGCCAACAAAATCAAGAGACCCAGTACTTC
TRBJ2-6,few,TRBV6-1,.,CASRPTGTLSGANVLTF,TGTGCCAGCAGACCTACAGGGACCCTCTCTGGGGCCAACGTCCTGACTTTC
TRBJ2-1,many,TRBV5-1,.,CASSVQVPTPPYNEQFF,TGCGCCAGCAGCGTACAAGTGCCTACTCCCCCCTACAATGAGCAGTTCTTC
TRBJ2-1,many,TRBV7-9,.,CASISGLSTYNEQFF,TGTGCCAGCATATCCGGACTCTCGACCTACAATGAGCAGTTCTTC
TRBJ2-3,many,TRBV5-1,TRBD2,CASSWPTSGRVAGDTQYF,TGCGCCAGCAGCTGGCCGACTAGCGGGAGGGTTGCTGGAGATACGCAGTATTTT
TRBJ2-7,few,TRBV7-2,TRBD2,CASSPRSPSGSSYEQYF,TGTGCCAGCAGCCCCCGGTCCCCTAGCGGGAGTTCCTACGAGCAGTACTTC
TRBJ2-1,many,TRBV4-3,.,CASSQQSDADLYNEQFF,TGCGCCAGCAGCCAGCAATCGGACGCCGACCTCTACAATGAGCAGTTCTTC
TRBJ2-1,many,TRBV12-3/TRBV12-4,TRBD2,CASSLFGGRASEQFF,TGTGCCAGCAGTTTATTCGGCGGGAGGGCCTCTGAGCAGTTCTTC
TRBJ2-5,many,TRBV9,.,CASSVVSGETQYF,TGTGCCAGCAGCGTAGTTTCGGGAGAGACCCAGTACTTC
TRBJ1-1,few,TRBV20-1,TRBD1,CSARDPGQGDTEAFF,TGCAGTGCTAGAGATCCCGGACAGGGGGATACTGAAGCTTTCTTT
TRBJ2-2,many,TRBV20-1,TRBD2,CSAAGGYTGELFF,TGCAGTGCAGCGGGAGGGTACACCGGGGAGCTGTTTTTT
TRBJ2-5,many,TRBV12-3/TRBV12-4,.,CASSLPGSGLTQYF,TGTGCCAGCAGTTTACCAGGTTCAGGGCTCACCCAGTACTTC
TRBJ2-5,.,TRBV20-1,.,CSASRPAAWETQYF,TGCAGTGCTAGTCGGCCTGCAGCGTGGGAGACCCAGTACTTC
TRBJ2-5,few,TRBV20-1,TRBD2,CSARALAGGLGQETQYF,TGCAGTGCTAGGGCGTTAGCGGGAGGGCTGGGTCAAGAGACCCAGTACTTC
TRBJ2-7,many,TRBV28,.,CASSLNGTPYEQYF,TGTGCCAGCAGTTTGAATGGGACTCCCTACGAGCAGTACTTC
TRBJ1-4,many,TRBV2,.,CASSEPVQNEKLFF,TGTGCCAGCAGTGAACCCGTACAGAACGAAAAACTGTTTTTT
TRBJ2-7,many,TRBV11-2,.,CASSVRADGLGEQYF,TGTGCCAGCAGCGTCCGGGCCGACGGGCTGGGCGAGCAGTACTTC
TRBJ2-3,many,TRBV7-2,TRBD2,CASSWTSGYTDTQYF,TGTGCCAGCAGCTGGACTAGCGGGTACACAGATACGCAGTATTTT
TRBJ1-5,many,TRBV5-5,.,CASSLDPGFGNQPQHF,TGTGCCAGCAGCTTGGATCCGGGGTTTGGCAATCAGCCCCAGCATTTT
TRBJ2-1,few,TRBV27,TRBD2,CVAGAGGYNEQFF,TGTGTCGCGGGGGCGGGGGGTTACAATGAGCAGTTCTTC
TRBJ2-1,many,TRBV29-1,TRBD2,CSVSAGSSYNEQFF,TGCAGCGTTTCAGCGGGGAGCTCCTACAATGAGCAGTTCTTC
TRBJ2-5,once,TRBV6-5,.,CASSYTWATGQETQYF,TGTGCCAGCAGTTACACCTGGGCAACGGGACAAGAGACCCAGTACTTC